The 4 T cell receptor beta chains reported below all come from one sample, sequenced in a study of blood T cell repertoires in COVID-19. The protocol was immunoSEQ multiplex PCR, while the TCRdb copy is restricted to in-frame clones and leaves out a portion. The sample lists roughly 390,000 clones; 80% to 90% were seen once. The specimen was peripheral blood. The receptors derive from a woman aged 25 to 45 with COVID-19, enrolled during active disease.

This chain uses TRBV30 with TRBJ1-1; the match to TRBD1 covers 9 bases. CDR1 is GTSNPN, CDR2 SVGIG, per germline (reference sequence). V lost 0 bases to trimming and J lost 6 bases; unmatched junction nucleotides: 8. The CDR3 loop spans 15 amino acids. The CDR3 spells CAWSVGGTGSPEAFF. The CDR3 nucleotides are TGTGCCTGGAGTGTAGGCGGGACAGGGAGCCCTGAAGCTTTCTTT.

The chain is built from TRBV21-1 and TRBJ2-7; the DNA was not compared with TRBD2, the D call given in the table. TRBV21-1 is classified as a pseudogene. This CDR3 comprises 14 residues. CDR3 residues: CASSIGMGYYEQYF. DNA of the CDR3: TGTGCCAGCAGCATCGGGATGGGCTATTACGAGCAGTACTTC.

This chain uses TRBV6-5 with TRBJ1-2; D not certain. The CDR3 spans 14 residues. Per germline, CDR1 MNHEY and CDR2 SVGAGI. Trimming removed 0 bases at V and 4 bases at J, with 9 bases between. In DNA form, the CDR3 reads TGTGCCAGCAGTTACTCGTCGAGCGGCTATGGCTACACCTTC. It codes for CASSYSSSGYGYTF.

This clone was recorded once. The J gene is TRBJ1-2, the V gene TRBV30; D is uncertain. Between the trimmed V and J ends, which lost 2 bases and 6 bases, there was a span of 16 bases. Germline V gives CDR1 GTSNPN, CDR2 SVGIG (reference sequence). This CDR3 has 14 amino acids. CDR3 loop: CAWSRGGPANGYTF. DNA for the CDR3: TGTGCCTGGAGTAGAGGAGGGCCCGCGAATGGCTACACCTTC. The variable domain in full, completed from reference TRBV30 and TRBJ1-2, reads SQTIHQWPATLVQPVGSPLSLECTVEGTSNPNLYWYRQAAGRGLQLLFYSVGIGQISSEVPQNLSASRPQDRQFILSSKKLLLSDSGFYLCAWSRGGPANGYTFGSGTRLTVV.